This entry lists 23 T cell receptor beta chains sequenced from one sample in a study of T cell responses to AZD1222 COVID-19 vaccine. The method was immunoSEQ multiplex PCR; TCRdb's version includes in-frame clones alone and lacks a portion of them. The sample has roughly 110,000 clones; around 81% are singletons. The sample consisted of peripheral blood, taken on day 0 of AZD1222 vaccination. These receptors originate from an adult in good health.

In its sample, this clone was seen once. One end of the junction fails to match germline, which may point to a read error. The chain combines TRBV7-7 with TRBJ2-1; D uncertain. Germline CDR1 SSHAT, CDR2 FNYEAQ (reference sequence). The length of the CDR3 is 15 residues. CDR3 sequence reads: CASSLGSSSYNEQFF. The CDR3 DNA follows: TGTGCTAGCAGCTTGGGATCCAGCTCCTACAATGAGCAGTTCTTC.

This chain uses TRBV9 with TRBJ2-7, with D perhaps assigned TRBD1 or TRBD2 (5 bases each). Germline assignment: CDR1 SGDLS and CDR2 YYNGEE. The CDR3 runs 15 residues. V was trimmed by 0 bases and J by 3 bases, leaving 13 bases between them. As DNA, the CDR3 is TGTGCCAGCAGCGTAGGGGACGTGATTGGCTACGAGCAGTACTTC. Translation: CASSVGDVIGYEQYF. The full variable domain, in which reference TRBV9 and TRBJ2-7 provide the parts outside the CDR3, is DSGVTQTPKHLITATGQRVTLRCSPRSGDLSVYWYQQSLDQGLQFLIQYYNGEERAKGNILERFSAQQFPDLHSELNLSSLELGDSALYFCASSVGDVIGYEQYFGPGTRLTVT.

In this sample, this clone turned up a few times. V and J are TRBV7-3 and TRBJ2-7; a possible D gene is TRBD2 (6 bases). From germline, CDR1 is SGHTA and CDR2 FQGTGA. V was trimmed by 1 base and J by 2 bases, leaving 21 bases between them. The CDR3 loop spans 18 amino acids. The CDR3 loop reads CASSLRGSMASVTYEQYF. As DNA, the CDR3 is TGTGCCAGCAGCTTAAGGGGATCGATGGCTAGCGTTACCTACGAGCAGTACTTC.

The chain links TRBV6-5 to TRBJ2-7, with D perhaps matching TRBD2 (6 bases). The CDR3 runs to 14 residues. Germline V gives CDR1 MNHEY, CDR2 SVGAGI. Trimming pared 2 bases from V and 2 bases from J, leaving 10 bases between. The CDR3 reads CASSYGGEPYEQYF. In nucleotides, the CDR3 is TGTGCCAGCAGTTACGGCGGGGAACCCTACGAGCAGTACTTC.

This clone was seen only once. This CDR3 reads CASSPNRAPNSPLHF. CDR3 nucleotides: TGTGCCAGCAGCCCCAACCGGGCCCCTAATTCACCCCTCCACTTT. The rearrangement uses TRBV7-9 and TRBJ1-6; D unclear. Trimming shortened V by 5 bases and J by 6 bases, and 14 bases separated the two germline ends. Germline CDR1 and CDR2: SEHNR and FQNEAQ (reference sequence). This CDR3 is 15 amino acids long.

The gene calls are TRBV3-1 (or the pseudogene TRBV3-2) and TRBJ2-5; no definite D call. The CDR3 has 13 residues. V was cut by 4 bases and J by 5 bases, with 11 bases left in between. From germline, CDR1 is LGHDT and CDR2 YNNKEL (reference sequence). The CDR3 region is CASSPDPVETQYF. Here the CDR3 DNA reads TGTGCCAGCAGCCCGGACCCTGTGGAGACCCAGTACTTC.

The chain has TRBV6-5 and TRBJ2-2, with D hard to call. Trimming took off 2 bases at V and 2 bases at J, with 9 bases between the two ends. Germline V gene sequence: CDR1 MNHEY, CDR2 SVGAGI. The CDR3 length is 15 residues. This CDR3 reads CASSYLDSNTGELFF. The CDR3 bases are TGTGCCAGCAGTTACCTCGATAGCAACACCGGGGAGCTGTTTTTT.

The chain couples TRBV28 to TRBJ1-5; D perhaps matches TRBD1 (5 bases). Per the germline V gene, CDR1 is MDHEN and CDR2 is SYDVKM. The CDR3 has 15 amino acids. Between the trimmed V and J ends, which lost 2 bases and 6 bases, there was a span of 14 bases. The CDR3 loop reads CASSLGGLGGQPQHF. DNA for the CDR3: TGTGCCAGCAGTTTAGGCGGTCTGGGGGGTCAGCCCCAGCATTTT.

The V and J genes are TRBV6-5 and TRBJ2-4; 9 bases line up with TRBD2. The V and J ends lost 4 bases and 3 bases, in that order; junction bases with no gene match: 4. The CDR3 sequence is 15 residues long. Germline CDR1 MNHEY, CDR2 SVGAGI. The CDR3 reads CASSSAGGVKNIQYF. As DNA, the CDR3 is TGTGCCAGCAGTTCCGCGGGAGGGGTCAAAAACATTCAGTACTTC.

As concerns this clone: At one end, the junction sequence differs from germline, possibly due to a read error. The gene calls are TRBV28 and TRBJ1-5, with D tentatively TRBD1 (5 bases). The CDR3 contains 14 residues. The germline CDR1 and CDR2 sequences are MDHEN and SYDVKM. The CDR3 reads CASSLLGIRQPQHF. CDR3 sequence (DNA): TGTGCCAGCAGTTTGTTGGGGATTAGACAGCCTCAGCATTTT.

The V call is TRBV28, the J call TRBJ1-5, with TRBD1 identical over 7 bases. J was trimmed by 6 bases and V by 8 bases; bases with no gene match: 4. Germline CDR1 is MDHEN and CDR2 is SYDVKM. The CDR3 totals 12 residues. As DNA, the CDR3 is TGTGCCAGCGGCCAGGGGGGTCAGCCCCAGCATTTT. Its protein product is CASGQGGQPQHF.

V usage is TRBV18 and J usage is TRBJ2-1; D perhaps matches TRBD2 (6 bases). V was trimmed by 3 bases and J by 0 bases, leaving 9 bases between them. The CDR3 loop spans 15 amino acids. Germline CDR1 reads KGHSH; CDR2 reads LQKENI. CDR3 nucleotide sequence: TGTGCCAGCTCACCTCTCGGGAGCTCCTACAATGAGCAGTTCTTC. It yields the protein CASSPLGSSYNEQFF.

The chain links TRBV28 to TRBJ1-5, with TRBD1 identical over 7 bases. J was trimmed by 7 bases and V by 6 bases; bases with no gene match: 12. Germline V lookup: CDR1 MDHEN, CDR2 SYDVKM. The CDR3 sequence is 15 residues long. CDR3 residues: CASSLGQWFLQPQHF. The CDR3 coding sequence is TGTGCCAGCAGCCTGGGACAGTGGTTCTTGCAGCCCCAGCATTTT.

This chain links TRBV15 with TRBJ1-4; TRBD1 is a possible D gene (6 bases). Trimming pared 0 bases from V and 7 bases from J, leaving 9 bases between. The CDR3 runs 14 residues. The germline gives CDR1 LNHNV, CDR2 YYDKDF (reference sequence). The CDR3 region has the DNA TGTGCCACCAGCAGAGAGACAGGTGGTGAAAAACTGTTTTTT. Protein sequence: CATSRETGGEKLFF.

CDR3 protein: CASSVPGMGYEQYF. The CDR3 DNA is TGCGCCAGCAGCGTCCCAGGGATGGGTTACGAGCAGTACTTC. The genes are TRBV5-1 and TRBJ2-7; perhaps TRBD1 as D (5 bases). The CDR3 sequence is 14 residues long. The germline CDR1 and CDR2 sequences are SGHRS and YFSETQ. V shed 4 bases and J shed 4 bases, with 15 bases lying between them.

This clone was recorded once. The chain employs TRBV19 and TRBJ1-5, with D possibly being TRBD1 (5 bases). This CDR3 is 14 amino acids long. Germline V lookup: CDR1 LNHDA, CDR2 SQIVND (reference sequence). Trimming stripped 6 bases from V and 4 bases from J, with 13 bases between. DNA for the CDR3: TGTGCCAGTAGCTGGGGGTCCTTGAATCAGCCCCAGCATTTT. Its protein is CASSWGSLNQPQHF.

The rearrangement joins TRBV7-2 to TRBJ1-5; maybe TRBD1 (6 bases). Germline values: CDR1 SGHTA, CDR2 FQGNSA. The CDR3 has 15 amino acids. The V gene lost 1 base and the J gene lost 8 bases, with 15 bases spanning the gap. CDR3: CASSLEIGGGKPQHF. The CDR3 DNA reads TGTGCCAGCAGCTTAGAAATTGGGGGCGGTAAGCCCCAGCATTTT.

This clone was observed a few times. The CDR3 coding sequence is TGCGCCAGCAGCTTGCCGTTACTAGCGGGGGGGCCCCGAGAGACCCAGTACTTC. Protein product: CASSLPLLAGGPRETQYF. The genes are TRBV5-1 and TRBJ2-5, with 13 positions matching TRBD2. This CDR3 has 18 residues. J lost 4 bases, V lost 1 base, and 10 bases had no gene match. Germline lookup yields CDR1 SGHRS and CDR2 YFSETQ.

The chain is built from TRBV6-2 or TRBV6-3 and TRBJ2-7; D gene uncertain. The CDR3 sequence is 14 residues long. V dropped 4 bases and J dropped 4 bases, with 14 bases sitting between them. Germline-derived CDR1 and CDR2 are MNHEY and SVGEGT. The CDR3 reads CASSSQVPIYEQYF. In DNA form, the CDR3 reads TGTGCCAGCAGTTCGCAGGTTCCGATTTACGAGCAGTACTTC.

The chain carries TRBV5-8 and TRBJ2-2, with D possibly being TRBD1 (6 bases). Germline-derived CDR1 and CDR2 are SGHTS and YDEGEE. This CDR3 is 16 amino acids long. V shed 3 bases and J shed 3 bases, with 15 bases lying between them. The CDR3 is CASSSRAGAHTGELFF. The CDR3 region has the DNA TGTGCCAGCAGCTCCCGGGCAGGGGCCCACACCGGGGAGCTGTTTTTT.

This chain connects TRBV5-1 to TRBJ2-7; 7 bases are a match to TRBD2. Germline CDR1 is SGHRS and CDR2 is YFSETQ. V shed 3 bases, J shed 2 bases, and the junction held 8 bases outside the gene matches. The CDR3 is 15 amino acids. The CDR3 region has the DNA TGCGCCAGCAGCTCCGTGACTAGCAACACCTACGAGCAGTACTTC. It translates to CASSSVTSNTYEQYF.

This clone was seen only once. The chain has TRBV10-3 and TRBJ2-3; 9 bases map to TRBD2. CDR1 is ENHRY, CDR2 SYGVKD, per germline. The CDR3 contains 16 residues. J was trimmed by 6 bases and V by 3 bases; bases with no gene match: 10. The chain's CDR3 is CAISDVQAGGPDTQYF. Written as DNA, the CDR3 is TGTGCCATCAGTGATGTTCAAGCGGGGGGCCCGGATACGCAGTATTTT.

The V and J genes are TRBV5-6 and TRBJ1-1; a possible D gene is TRBD1 (5 bases). The CDR3 spans 14 residues. Trimming shortened V by 4 bases and J by 0 bases, and 10 bases separated the two germline ends. Germline CDR1 reads SGHDT; CDR2 reads YYEEEE. CDR3 nucleotides: TGTGCCAGCAGCCGGGGGTTCGTGAACACTGAAGCTTTCTTT. The encoded protein is CASSRGFVNTEAFF.